This TCR beta chain was found in a study of blood T cell repertoires in COVID-19. Method: immunoSEQ multiplex PCR; TCRdb's copy keeps in-frame clones and lacks some. The repertoire holds 85,000 to 130,000 clones, more than 80% seen once, with around a quarter in the top ten. Germline V gives CDR1 MDHEN, CDR2 SYDVKM. The V gene lost 6 bases and the J gene lost 5 bases, with 18 bases spanning the gap. The CDR3 totals 15 residues. This receptor was taken from a man in his 60s with acute or convalescent COVID-19. The sample taken for sequencing was peripheral blood. This rearrangement joins TRBV28 to TRBJ2-3, with TRBD2 as a possible D gene (6 bases). The CDR3 coding sequence is TGTGCCAGCAGGAAAGGGACGCGGGGCGGAGATACGCAGTATTTT. Protein product: CASRKGTRGGDTQYF.